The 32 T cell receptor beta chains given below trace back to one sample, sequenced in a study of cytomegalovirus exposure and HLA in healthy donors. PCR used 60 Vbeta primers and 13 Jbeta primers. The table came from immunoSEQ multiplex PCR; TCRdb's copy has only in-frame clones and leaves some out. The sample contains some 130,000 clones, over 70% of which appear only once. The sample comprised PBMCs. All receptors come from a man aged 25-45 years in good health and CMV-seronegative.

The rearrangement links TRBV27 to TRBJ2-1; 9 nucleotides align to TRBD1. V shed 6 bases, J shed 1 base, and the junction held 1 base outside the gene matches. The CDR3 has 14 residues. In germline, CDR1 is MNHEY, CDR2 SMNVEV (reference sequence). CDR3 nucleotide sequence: TGTGCCAGCAGACAGGGGGCGTCCTACAATGAGCAGTTCTTC. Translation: CASRQGASYNEQFF.

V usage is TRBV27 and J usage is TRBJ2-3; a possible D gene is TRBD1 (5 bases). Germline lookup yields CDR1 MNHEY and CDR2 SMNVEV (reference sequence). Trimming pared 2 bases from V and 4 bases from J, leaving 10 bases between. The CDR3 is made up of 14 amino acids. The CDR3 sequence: CASSLSQGPDTQYF. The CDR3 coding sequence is TGTGCCAGCAGTTTAAGTCAGGGCCCAGATACGCAGTATTTT.

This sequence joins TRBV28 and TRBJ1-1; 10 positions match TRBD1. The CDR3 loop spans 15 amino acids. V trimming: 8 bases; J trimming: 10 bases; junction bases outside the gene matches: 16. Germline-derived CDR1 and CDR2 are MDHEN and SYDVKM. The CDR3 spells CASATDGTGVNRAFF. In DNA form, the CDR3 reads TGTGCCAGCGCAACTGACGGGACAGGGGTTAACAGAGCTTTCTTT.

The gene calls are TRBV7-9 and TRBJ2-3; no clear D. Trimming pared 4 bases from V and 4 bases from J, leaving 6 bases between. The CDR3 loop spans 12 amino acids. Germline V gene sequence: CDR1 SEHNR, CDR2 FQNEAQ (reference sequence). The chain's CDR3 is CASSSSSDTQYF. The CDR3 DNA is TGTGCCAGCAGCTCGTCCTCAGATACGCAGTATTTT. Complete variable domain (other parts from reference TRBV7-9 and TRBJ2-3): DTGVSQNPRHKITKRGQNVTFRCDPISEHNRLYWYRQTLGQGPEFLTYFQNEAQLEKSRLLSDRFSAERPKGSFSTLEIQRTEQGDSAMYLCASSSSSDTQYFGPGTRLTVL.

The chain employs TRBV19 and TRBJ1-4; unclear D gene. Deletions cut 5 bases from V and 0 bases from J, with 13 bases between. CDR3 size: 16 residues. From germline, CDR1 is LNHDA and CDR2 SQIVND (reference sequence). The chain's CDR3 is CASSRLSQATNEKLFF. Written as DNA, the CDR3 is TGTGCCAGTAGTCGCTTGAGTCAGGCAACTAATGAAAAACTGTTTTTT.

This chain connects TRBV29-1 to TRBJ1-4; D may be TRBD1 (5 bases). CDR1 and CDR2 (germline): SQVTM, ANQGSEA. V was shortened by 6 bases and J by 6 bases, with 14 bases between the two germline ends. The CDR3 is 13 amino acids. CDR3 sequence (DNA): TGCAGCGTAGCGAGACAGTCGCATGAAAAACTGTTTTTT. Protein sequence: CSVARQSHEKLFF.

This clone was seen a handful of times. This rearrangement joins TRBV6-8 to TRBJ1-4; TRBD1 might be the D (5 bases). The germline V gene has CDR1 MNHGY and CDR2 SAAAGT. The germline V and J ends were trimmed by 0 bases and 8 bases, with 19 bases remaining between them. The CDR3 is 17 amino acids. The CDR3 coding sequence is TGTGCCAGCAGTTACTCGAGTAGGGGCAGCTTCGGGGAAAAACTGTTTTTT. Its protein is CASSYSSRGSFGEKLFF.

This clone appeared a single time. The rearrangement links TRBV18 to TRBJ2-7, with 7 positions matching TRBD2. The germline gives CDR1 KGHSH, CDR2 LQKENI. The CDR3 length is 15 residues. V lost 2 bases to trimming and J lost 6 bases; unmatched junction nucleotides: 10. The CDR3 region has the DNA TGTGCCAGCTCACCAATGACTAGCACGTCCGGCGAGCAGTACTTC. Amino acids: CASSPMTSTSGEQYF.

CDR3 residues: CASSEFPSPYEQYF. CDR3 sequence (DNA): TGTGCCAGCAGTGAATTTCCTAGCCCCTACGAGCAGTACTTC. This chain joins TRBV25-1 and TRBJ2-5; D perhaps matches TRBD2 (5 bases). The end of the DNA aligns better with TRBJ2-7, so the J call may be wrong. The germline V gene encodes CDR1 MGHDK and CDR2 SYGVNS. CDR3 length equals 14 residues.

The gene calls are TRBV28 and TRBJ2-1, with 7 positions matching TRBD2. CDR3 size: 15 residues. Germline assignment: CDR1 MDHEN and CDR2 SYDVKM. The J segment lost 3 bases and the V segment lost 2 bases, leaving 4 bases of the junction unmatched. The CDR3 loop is CASSLRSSGYNEQFF. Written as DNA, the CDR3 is TGTGCCAGCAGTTTAAGGTCTAGCGGCTACAATGAGCAGTTCTTC.

The chain's CDR3 is CAISEGGGTDTQYF. The CDR3 nucleotides are TGTGCCATCAGTGAAGGGGGAGGCACAGATACGCAGTATTTT. The chain combines TRBV10-3 with TRBJ2-3; D possibly corresponds to TRBD1 (6 bases). V was cut by 3 bases and J by 1 base, with 8 bases left in between. The germline CDR1 and CDR2 sequences are ENHRY and SYGVKD. CDR3 length: 14 residues.

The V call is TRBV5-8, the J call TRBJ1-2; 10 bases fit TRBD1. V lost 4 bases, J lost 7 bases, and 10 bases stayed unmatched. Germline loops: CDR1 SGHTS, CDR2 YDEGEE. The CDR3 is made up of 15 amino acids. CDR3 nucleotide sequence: TGTGCCAGCAGCCAAGAGACAGGGGGCTGGTCTGGCTACACCTTC. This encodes CASSQETGGWSGYTF.

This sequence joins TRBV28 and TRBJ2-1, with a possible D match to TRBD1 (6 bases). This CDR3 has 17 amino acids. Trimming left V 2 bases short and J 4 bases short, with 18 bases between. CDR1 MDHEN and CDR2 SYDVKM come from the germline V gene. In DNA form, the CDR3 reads TGTGCCAGCAGTTTAACCCCACAGGGCGTCGGGTACAATGAGCAGTTCTTC. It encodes CASSLTPQGVGYNEQFF.

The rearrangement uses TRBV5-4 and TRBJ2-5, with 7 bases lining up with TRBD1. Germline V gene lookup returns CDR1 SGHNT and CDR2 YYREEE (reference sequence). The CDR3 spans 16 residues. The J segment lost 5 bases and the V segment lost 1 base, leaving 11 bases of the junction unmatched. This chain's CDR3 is CASSLLRGPAEETQYF. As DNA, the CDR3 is TGTGCCAGCAGCTTGTTGAGGGGGCCAGCGGAGGAGACCCAGTACTTC.

The chain's CDR3 is CASSPPGHNQPQHF. The CDR3 bases are TGTGCCAGCTCACCACCAGGACATAATCAGCCCCAGCATTTT. The chain combines TRBV18 with TRBJ1-5; possible D gene TRBD1, 5 bases. The CDR3 is made up of 14 amino acids. Germline V CDR1 and CDR2: KGHSH, LQKENI. V was cut by 0 bases and J by 4 bases, with 7 bases left in between. The complete variable domain, with remaining parts taken from reference TRBV18 and TRBJ1-5, reads NAGVMQNPRHLVRRRGQEARLRCSPMKGHSHVYWYRQLPEEGLKFMVYLQKENIIDESGMPKERFSAEFPKEGPSILRIQQVVRGDSAAYFCASSPPGHNQPQHFGDGTRLSIL.

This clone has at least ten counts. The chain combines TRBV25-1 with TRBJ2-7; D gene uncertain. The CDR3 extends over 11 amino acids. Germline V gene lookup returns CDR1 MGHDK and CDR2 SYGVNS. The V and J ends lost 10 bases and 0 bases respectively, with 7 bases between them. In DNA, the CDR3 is TGTGCCACCTCACACTCCTACGAGCAGTACTTC. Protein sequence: CATSHSYEQYF.

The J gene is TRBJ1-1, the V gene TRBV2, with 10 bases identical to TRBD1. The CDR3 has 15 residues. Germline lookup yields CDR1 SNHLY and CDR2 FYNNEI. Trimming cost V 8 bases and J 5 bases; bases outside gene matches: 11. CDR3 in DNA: TGTGCCAGCGAGAAACCCGGACAGGGGGTTACTGAAGCTTTCTTT. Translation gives CASEKPGQGVTEAFF.

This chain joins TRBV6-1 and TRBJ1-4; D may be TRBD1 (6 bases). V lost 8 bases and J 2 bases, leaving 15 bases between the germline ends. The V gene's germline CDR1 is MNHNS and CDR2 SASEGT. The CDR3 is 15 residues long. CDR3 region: CASSGGAYTNEKLFF. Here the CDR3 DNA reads TGTGCCAGCTCGGGGGGGGCTTATACTAATGAAAAACTGTTTTTT.

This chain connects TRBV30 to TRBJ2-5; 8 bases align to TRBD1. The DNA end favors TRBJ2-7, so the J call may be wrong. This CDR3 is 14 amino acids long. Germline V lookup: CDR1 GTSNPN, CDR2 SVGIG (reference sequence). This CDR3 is CAWSVGTGFYEQYF. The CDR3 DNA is TGTGCCTGGAGTGTAGGGACAGGTTTCTACGAGCAGTACTTC.

The CDR3 DNA follows: TGTGCCATCTCGTTAGGGACAGCTAACTATGGCTACACCTTC. Amino acids: CAISLGTANYGYTF. The chain uses TRBV10-3 and TRBJ1-2, with 7 bases fitting TRBD1. V trimming: 8 bases; J trimming: 0 bases; junction bases outside the gene matches: 6. Germline V lookup: CDR1 ENHRY, CDR2 SYGVKD. The CDR3 consists of 14 residues.

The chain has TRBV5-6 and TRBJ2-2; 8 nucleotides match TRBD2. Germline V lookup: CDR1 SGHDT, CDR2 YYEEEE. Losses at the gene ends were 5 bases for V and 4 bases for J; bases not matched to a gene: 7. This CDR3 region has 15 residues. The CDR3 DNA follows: TGTGCCAGCAGACTCAGCGGGAGCGGCACCGGGGAGCTGTTTTTT. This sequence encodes CASRLSGSGTGELFF.

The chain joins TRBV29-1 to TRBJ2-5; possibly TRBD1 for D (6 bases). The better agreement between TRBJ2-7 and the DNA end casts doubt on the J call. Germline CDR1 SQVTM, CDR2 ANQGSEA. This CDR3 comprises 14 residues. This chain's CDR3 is CSVDVTGNSYEQYF. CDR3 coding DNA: TGCAGCGTTGATGTCACAGGGAACTCCTACGAGCAGTACTTC.

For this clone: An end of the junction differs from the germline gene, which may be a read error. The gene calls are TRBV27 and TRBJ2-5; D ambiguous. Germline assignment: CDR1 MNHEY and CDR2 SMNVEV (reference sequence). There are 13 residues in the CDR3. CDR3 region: CASSLQLRHPQDF. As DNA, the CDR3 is TGTGCCAGCAGTCTACAATTACGCCACCCCCAGGACTTC.

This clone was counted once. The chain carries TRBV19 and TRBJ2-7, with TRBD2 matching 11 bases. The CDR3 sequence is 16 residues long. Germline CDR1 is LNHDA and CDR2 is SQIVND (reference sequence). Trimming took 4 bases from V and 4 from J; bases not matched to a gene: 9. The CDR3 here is CASSKGGTSGAYEQYF. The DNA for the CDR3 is TGTGCCAGTAGTAAGGGCGGGACTAGCGGAGCTTACGAGCAGTACTTC.

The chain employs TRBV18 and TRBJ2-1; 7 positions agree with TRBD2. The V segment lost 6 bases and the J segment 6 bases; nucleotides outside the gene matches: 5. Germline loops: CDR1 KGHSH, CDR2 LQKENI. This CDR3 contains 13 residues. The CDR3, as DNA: TGTGCCAGCTCGCCGACTAGCATCAATGAGCAGTTCTTC. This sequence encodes CASSPTSINEQFF.

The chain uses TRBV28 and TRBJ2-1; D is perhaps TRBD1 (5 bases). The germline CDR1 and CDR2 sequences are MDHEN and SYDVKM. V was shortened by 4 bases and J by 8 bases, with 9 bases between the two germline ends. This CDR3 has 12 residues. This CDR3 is CASSSQGYEQFF. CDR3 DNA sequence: TGTGCCAGCAGTTCTCAGGGTTATGAGCAGTTCTTC.

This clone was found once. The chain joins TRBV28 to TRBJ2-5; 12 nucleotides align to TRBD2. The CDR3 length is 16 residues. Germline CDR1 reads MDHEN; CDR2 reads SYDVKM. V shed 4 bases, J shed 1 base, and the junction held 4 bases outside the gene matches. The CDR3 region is CASSSSGLAGQETQYF. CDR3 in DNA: TGTGCCAGCAGTTCCTCGGGACTAGCGGGCCAAGAGACCCAGTACTTC.

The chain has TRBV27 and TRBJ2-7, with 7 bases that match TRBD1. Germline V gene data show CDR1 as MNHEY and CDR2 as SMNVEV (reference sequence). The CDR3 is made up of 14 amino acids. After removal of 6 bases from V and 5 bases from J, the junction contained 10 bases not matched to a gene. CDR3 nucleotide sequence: TGTGCCAGCAGCCGACAGGGCTTAAGGGACGAGCAGTACTTC. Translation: CASSRQGLRDEQYF.

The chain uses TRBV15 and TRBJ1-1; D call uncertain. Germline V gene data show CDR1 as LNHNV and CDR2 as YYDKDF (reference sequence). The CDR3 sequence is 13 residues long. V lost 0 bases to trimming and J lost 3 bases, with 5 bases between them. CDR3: CATSRDPDTEAFF. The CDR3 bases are TGTGCCACCAGCAGAGATCCAGACACTGAAGCTTTCTTT.

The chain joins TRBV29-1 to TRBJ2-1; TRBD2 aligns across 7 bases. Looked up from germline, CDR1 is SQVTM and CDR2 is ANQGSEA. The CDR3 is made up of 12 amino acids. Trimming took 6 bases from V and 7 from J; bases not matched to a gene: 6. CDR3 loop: CSVSAGVNEQFF. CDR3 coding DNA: TGCAGCGTCTCTGCGGGAGTGAATGAGCAGTTCTTC.

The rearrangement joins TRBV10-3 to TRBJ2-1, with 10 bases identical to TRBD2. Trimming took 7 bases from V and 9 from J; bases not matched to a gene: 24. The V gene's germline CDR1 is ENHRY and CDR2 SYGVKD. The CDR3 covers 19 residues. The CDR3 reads CAIKGVGGRASGGRGEQFF. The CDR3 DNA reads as TGTGCCATCAAAGGCGTCGGGGGCAGGGCTAGCGGGGGCCGGGGTGAGCAGTTCTTC.

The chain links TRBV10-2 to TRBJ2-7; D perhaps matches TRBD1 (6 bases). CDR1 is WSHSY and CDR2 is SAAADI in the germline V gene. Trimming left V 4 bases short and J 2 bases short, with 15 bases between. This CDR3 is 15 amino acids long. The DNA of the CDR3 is TGCGCCAGCAGTGGGGCACTACAGGGAACCTACGAGCAGTACTTC. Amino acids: CASSGALQGTYEQYF.